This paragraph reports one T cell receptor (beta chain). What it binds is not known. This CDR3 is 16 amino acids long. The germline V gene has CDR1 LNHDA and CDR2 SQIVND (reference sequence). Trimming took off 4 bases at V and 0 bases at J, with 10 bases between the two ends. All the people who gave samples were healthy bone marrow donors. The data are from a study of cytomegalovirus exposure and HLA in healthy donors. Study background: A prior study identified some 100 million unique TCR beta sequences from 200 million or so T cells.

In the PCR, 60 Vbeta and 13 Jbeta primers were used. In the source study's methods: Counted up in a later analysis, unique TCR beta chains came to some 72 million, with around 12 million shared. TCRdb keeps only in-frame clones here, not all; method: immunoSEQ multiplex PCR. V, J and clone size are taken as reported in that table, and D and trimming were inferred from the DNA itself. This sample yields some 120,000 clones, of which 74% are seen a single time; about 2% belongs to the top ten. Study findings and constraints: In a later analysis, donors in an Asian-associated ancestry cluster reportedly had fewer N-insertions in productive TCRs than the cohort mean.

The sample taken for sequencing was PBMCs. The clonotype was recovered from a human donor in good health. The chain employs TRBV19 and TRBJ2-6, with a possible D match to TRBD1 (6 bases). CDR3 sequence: CASSTLTGSGANVLTF. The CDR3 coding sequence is TGTGCCAGTAGTACCCTGACAGGCTCTGGGGCCAACGTCCTGACTTTC.